Following are 31 T cell receptor beta chains from one sample sequenced in a study of blood T cell repertoires in COVID-19. TCRdb's copy holds only in-frame clones and misses some; the assay was immunoSEQ multiplex PCR. The sample shows 35,000 to 50,000 clones, approximately 82% of them seen only once. Sequencing was done on a sample of peripheral blood. These receptors were collected from a woman older than 75 with acute or convalescent COVID-19.

The chain carries TRBV2 and TRBJ2-1; D perhaps matches TRBD1 (6 bases). Germline CDR1 reads SNHLY; CDR2 reads FYNNEI. Trimming pared 2 bases from V and 5 bases from J, leaving 16 bases between. The CDR3 sequence is 16 residues long. Here the CDR3 DNA reads TGTGCCAGCAGTGAATCCAACTTTGGACAGAACAATGAGCAGTTCTTC. Protein product: CASSESNFGQNNEQFF.

This clone appeared once. This chain connects TRBV3-1 (or the pseudogene TRBV3-2) to TRBJ1-4; 8 bases align to TRBD1. The germline V gene encodes CDR1 LGHDT and CDR2 YNNKEL (reference sequence). The CDR3 totals 14 residues. V dropped 3 bases and J dropped 5; count of bases not matched to a gene: 2. The CDR3 DNA is TGTGCCAGCAGCCAGGACAGGGTGAATGAAAAACTGTTTTTT. Its translation: CASSQDRVNEKLFF.

V and J are TRBV10-3 and TRBJ1-3, with 7 nucleotides matching TRBD1. Germline V gene sequence: CDR1 ENHRY, CDR2 SYGVKD. V trimming: 6 bases; J trimming: 1 base; junction bases outside the gene matches: 9. The CDR3 consists of 16 residues. CDR3 in amino acids: CAIRETGASSGNTIYF. In nucleotides, the CDR3 is TGTGCCATCAGAGAAACAGGGGCATCATCTGGAAACACCATATATTTT.

The chain employs TRBV4-1 and TRBJ1-3, with TRBD1 as a possible D gene (6 bases). Looked up from germline, CDR1 is MGHRA and CDR2 is YSYEKL. The CDR3 totals 17 residues. Trimming shortened V by 4 bases and J by 7 bases, and 23 bases separated the two germline ends. The CDR3 spells CASSPNVQGPKRNTIYF. The CDR3 DNA sequence: TGCGCCAGCAGCCCGAACGTTCAGGGGCCAAAAAGGAACACCATATATTTT.

This clone was recorded a few times. V usage is TRBV25-1 and J usage is TRBJ2-7; D possibly corresponds to TRBD2 (6 bases). Trimming removed 2 bases from V and 5 bases from J, with 13 bases in between. CDR1 MGHDK and CDR2 SYGVNS come from the germline V gene. This CDR3 has 14 amino acids. CDR3 amino acids: CASSEVAGRHEQYF. The CDR3 DNA reads TGTGCCAGCAGTGAAGTCGCAGGGAGGCACGAGCAGTACTTC.

V usage is TRBV5-4 and J usage is TRBJ2-2; TRBD2 matches at 7 bases. The germline V gene has CDR1 SGHNT and CDR2 YYREEE (reference sequence). This CDR3 spans 16 amino acids. V lost 0 bases and J lost 8; bases outside the gene matches: 10. DNA for the CDR3: TGTGCCAGCAGCTTGGGGGGGAGGGTCCCTCAAGGGGAGCTGTTTTTT. Translation gives CASSLGGRVPQGELFF.

The table lists this clone with a few counts. This rearrangement joins TRBV7-9 to TRBJ1-1, with TRBD1 matching over 10 bases. The trim removed 5 bases at V and 1 base at J, leaving 4 bases unmatched. This CDR3 comprises 15 residues. The germline V gene encodes CDR1 SEHNR and CDR2 FQNEAQ (reference sequence). CDR3 sequence: CASSERDRGNTEAFF. CDR3 DNA: TGTGCCAGCAGCGAGAGGGACAGGGGGAACACTGAAGCTTTCTTT. The whole variable domain, remainder taken from reference TRBV7-9 and TRBJ1-1, is DTGVSQNPRHKITKRGQNVTFRCDPISEHNRLYWYRQTLGQGPEFLTYFQNEAQLEKSRLLSDRFSAERPKGSFSTLEIQRTEQGDSAMYLCASSERDRGNTEAFFGQGTRLTVV.

The gene calls are TRBV18 and TRBJ2-7; tentatively, D is TRBD1 (5 bases). Trimming shortened V by 5 bases and J by 3 bases, and 8 bases separated the two germline ends. Per the germline V gene, CDR1 is KGHSH and CDR2 is LQKENI. This CDR3 is 12 amino acids long. The CDR3 coding sequence is TGTGCCAGCTCAGAGACAGACTACGAGCAGTACTTC. Residues: CASSETDYEQYF.

The chain combines TRBV5-1 with TRBJ2-7; 7 bases are a match to TRBD1. The germline V gene encodes CDR1 SGHRS and CDR2 YFSETQ. With 0 bases clipped from V and 6 bases from J, the junction kept 6 bases outside the gene matches. The length of the CDR3 is 14 residues. CDR3 amino acids: CASSLAGGSGEQYF. In DNA form, the CDR3 reads TGCGCCAGCAGCTTGGCAGGGGGTTCAGGCGAGCAGTACTTC.

This chain joins TRBV19 and TRBJ1-6; D is uncertain. V dropped 6 bases and J dropped 8 bases, with 14 bases sitting between them. This CDR3 region has 14 residues. The germline CDR1 and CDR2 sequences are LNHDA and SQIVND (reference sequence). The CDR3 nucleotides read TGTGCCAGTAGGGAAAGAGGCGGTGATTCACCCCTCCACTTT. Translation gives CASRERGGDSPLHF.

V and J are TRBV7-9 and TRBJ2-1, with D perhaps TRBD1 (5 bases). Looked up from germline, CDR1 is SEHNR and CDR2 is FQNEAQ (reference sequence). The CDR3 runs 16 residues. V was pared by 2 bases and J by 6 bases, with 17 bases between. CDR3 sequence (DNA): TGTGCCAGCAGCTTAACAGGCCGACGAGCCTTCAATGAGCAGTTCTTC. Its protein is CASSLTGRRAFNEQFF.

The chain couples TRBV6-2 or TRBV6-3 to TRBJ2-3; possibly TRBD2 for D (6 bases). The CDR3 is 16 amino acids. V was trimmed by 6 bases and J by 0 bases, leaving 16 bases between them. CDR1 and CDR2 from the germline V gene are MNHEY and SVGEGT. This CDR3 is CASSPLTSTSTDTQYF. CDR3 DNA sequence: TGTGCCAGCAGCCCTCTTACTAGCACTAGCACAGATACGCAGTATTTT.

The gene calls are TRBV30 and TRBJ2-2; D may be TRBD2 (5 bases). There are 16 residues in the CDR3. Between the trimmed V and J ends, which lost 2 bases and 1 base, there was a span of 14 bases. CDR1 is GTSNPN, CDR2 SVGIG, per germline (reference sequence). CDR3 in amino acids: CAWSRRLAMNTGELFF. CDR3 nucleotides: TGTGCCTGGAGTAGGAGGCTAGCCATGAACACCGGGGAGCTGTTTTTT.

V usage is TRBV5-1 and J usage is TRBJ2-1; TRBD2 agrees at 9 bases. Germline V gene sequence: CDR1 SGHRS, CDR2 YFSETQ. With V trimmed by 0 bases and J by 5 bases, 3 bases remained unmatched. The CDR3 sequence is 15 residues long. The CDR3 coding sequence is TGCGCCAGCAGCTTGGGCGGGGGGGCCGACAATGAGCAGTTCTTC. Its translation is CASSLGGGADNEQFF. The variable domain in full, completed from reference TRBV5-1 and TRBJ2-1, reads KAGVTQTPRYLIKTRGQQVTLSCSPISGHRSVSWYQQTPGQGLQFLFEYFSETQRNKGNFPGRFSGRQFSNSRSEMNVSTLELGDSALYLCASSLGGGADNEQFFGPGTRLTVL.

The chain recombines TRBV9 with TRBJ2-7; 8 nucleotides align to TRBD1. Per the germline V gene, CDR1 is SGDLS and CDR2 is YYNGEE. V shed 3 bases and J 3 bases; nucleotides not matched to a gene: 2. This CDR3 comprises 13 residues. CDR3 in DNA: TGTGCCAGCAGCGCCGGGACAGGCTACGAGCAGTACTTC. It translates to CASSAGTGYEQYF.

V and J are TRBV28 and TRBJ1-4, with D perhaps matching TRBD1 (5 bases). The CDR3 sequence is 14 residues long. Trimming shortened V by 2 bases and J by 8 bases, and 12 bases separated the two germline ends. Germline V CDR1 and CDR2: MDHEN, SYDVKM. The CDR3 loop is CASSLQGYTEKLFF. Here the CDR3 DNA reads TGTGCCAGCAGTTTACAGGGATACACGGAAAAACTGTTTTTT.

The chain joins TRBV30 to TRBJ1-5; D is perhaps TRBD1 (6 bases). Trimming took 2 bases from V and 6 from J, leaving 11 bases between them. Germline lookup yields CDR1 GTSNPN and CDR2 SVGIG (reference sequence). There are 13 residues in the CDR3. This chain's CDR3 is CAWSTQGGQPQHF. In DNA form, the CDR3 reads TGTGCCTGGAGTACACAGGGCGGTCAGCCCCAGCATTTT. The entire variable domain, with the rest obtained from reference TRBV30 and TRBJ1-5, is as follows: SQTIHQWPATLVQPVGSPLSLECTVEGTSNPNLYWYRQAAGRGLQLLFYSVGIGQISSEVPQNLSASRPQDRQFILSSKKLLLSDSGFYLCAWSTQGGQPQHFGDGTRLSIL.

This chain uses TRBV6-5 with TRBJ2-2; 9 nucleotides align to TRBD2. The CDR3 has 16 amino acids. Germline values: CDR1 MNHEY, CDR2 SVGAGI. V lost 4 bases and J lost 1; bases outside the gene matches: 4. The CDR3 reads CASSLVAGVNTGELFF. CDR3 coding DNA: TGTGCCAGCAGTTTAGTAGCGGGGGTGAACACCGGGGAGCTGTTTTTT.

This chain links TRBV19 with TRBJ1-1; no clear D gene. The CDR3 has 13 residues. Trimming took off 2 bases at V and 1 base at J, with 5 bases between the two ends. Germline V gene data show CDR1 as LNHDA and CDR2 as SQIVND (reference sequence). The CDR3 DNA reads as TGTGCCAGTAGTATAAACGGGAACACTGAAGCTTTCTTT. The encoded protein is CASSINGNTEAFF.

The chain couples TRBV7-2 to TRBJ2-1; the D gene is possibly TRBD2 (6 bases). Germline values: CDR1 SGHTA, CDR2 FQGNSA. The CDR3 covers 13 residues. V was trimmed by 1 base and J by 9 bases, leaving 10 bases between them. The CDR3 here is CASSLDLSGEQFF. DNA of the CDR3: TGTGCCAGCAGCTTAGATCTTAGCGGTGAGCAGTTCTTC.

The rearrangement links TRBV6-5 to TRBJ2-1; 8 bases align to TRBD1. This CDR3 has 15 residues. After removal of 2 bases from V and 7 bases from J, the junction contained 7 bases not matched to a gene. The germline V gene has CDR1 MNHEY and CDR2 SVGAGI. CDR3 in DNA: TGTGCCAGCAGTTACACGCAGGGGGCCCGGAATGAGCAGTTCTTC. This gives the protein CASSYTQGARNEQFF.

This rearrangement joins TRBV7-3 to TRBJ1-3; D uncertain. The CDR3 totals 16 residues. The germline gives CDR1 SGHTA, CDR2 FQGTGA. Trimming stripped 4 bases from V and 0 bases from J, with 13 bases between. CDR3 coding DNA: TGTGCCAGCAGCTCAGCGGGTGGGAACTCTGGAAACACCATATATTTT. As protein: CASSSAGGNSGNTIYF.

The chain is built from TRBV5-4 and TRBJ1-2, with D hard to call. Germline assignment: CDR1 SGHNT and CDR2 YYREEE (reference sequence). The CDR3 loop spans 15 amino acids. The ends were cut back, 2 bases at V and 6 bases at J, with 17 bases in the middle. The CDR3 loop is CASSFGEGSVNGYTF. CDR3 DNA sequence: TGTGCCAGCAGCTTTGGGGAGGGCTCTGTCAATGGCTACACCTTC. The full variable domain, rest sourced from reference TRBV5-4 and TRBJ1-2, is ETGVTQSPTHLIKTRGQQVTLRCSSQSGHNTVSWYQQALGQGPQFIFQYYREEENGRGNFPPRFSGLQFPNYSSELNVNALELDDSALYLCASSFGEGSVNGYTFGSGTRLTVV.

This clone was seen a few times. CDR3: CASSRSGRRGNTEAFF. The CDR3 region has the DNA TGTGCCAGCAGCCGATCTGGTCGGCGGGGGAACACTGAAGCTTTCTTT. The rearrangement uses TRBV7-9 and TRBJ1-1, with D unclear. Per germline, CDR1 SEHNR and CDR2 FQNEAQ (reference sequence). The V end lost 5 bases, the J end lost 1 base, and 17 bases lay between the germline ends. The CDR3 is made up of 16 amino acids.

The chain is built from TRBV12-3 or TRBV12-4 and TRBJ1-2; tentative D call: TRBD1 (5 bases). V was clipped by 4 bases and J by 9 bases, with 15 bases between them. The CDR3 totals 13 residues. The CDR3 DNA reads TGTGCCAGCAGTTCAACATCCAGGGATCGCTACACCTTC. Its protein product is CASSSTSRDRYTF.

This rearrangement joins TRBV5-6 to TRBJ1-6, with a possible D match to TRBD1 (5 bases). Germline values: CDR1 SGHDT, CDR2 YYEEEE. Trimming stripped 0 bases from V and 0 bases from J, with 13 bases between. The CDR3 runs 18 residues. The CDR3, as DNA: TGTGCCAGCAGCTTGGATAGGACATCAAGCTCCTATAATTCACCCCTCCACTTT. Translation gives CASSLDRTSSSYNSPLHF. The full variable domain, its missing parts supplied by reference TRBV5-6 and TRBJ1-6, is DAGVTQSPTHLIKTRGQQVTLRCSPKSGHDTVSWYQQALGQGPQFIFQYYEEEERQRGNFPDRFSGHQFPNYSSELNVNALLLGDSALYLCASSLDRTSSSYNSPLHFGNGTRLTVT.

This clone was seen a few times. This chain connects TRBV5-1 to TRBJ1-6; 10 nucleotides match TRBD1. This CDR3 has 14 residues. Germline CDR1 is SGHRS and CDR2 is YFSETQ. V shed 5 bases and J 10 bases; nucleotides not matched to a gene: 6. CDR3 region: CASRAGTGESPLHF. The CDR3, as DNA: TGCGCCAGCAGGGCCGGGACAGGGGAATCACCCCTCCACTTT.

J is TRBJ2-4 and V is TRBV18; 8 nucleotides match TRBD2. Germline lookup yields CDR1 KGHSH and CDR2 LQKENI. The CDR3 has 18 residues. The J segment lost 2 bases and the V segment lost 6 bases, leaving 15 bases of the junction unmatched. The CDR3 sequence: CASSILDAGGGPKNIQYF. As DNA, the CDR3 is TGTGCCAGCTCCATCCTGGACGCTGGCGGGGGGCCCAAAAACATTCAGTACTTC.

The chain joins TRBV3-1 (or the pseudogene TRBV3-2) to TRBJ1-2; D unresolved. Germline CDR1 LGHDT, CDR2 YNNKEL (reference sequence). V was clipped by 2 bases and J by 0 bases, with 7 bases between them. The CDR3 has 14 residues. The CDR3 nucleotides are TGTGCCAGCAGCCAAAGTCAGACTAACTATGGCTACACCTTC. Its translation: CASSQSQTNYGYTF.

The V call is TRBV18, the J call TRBJ2-7; TRBD2 aligns across 7 bases. Germline CDR1 is KGHSH and CDR2 is LQKENI. The CDR3 has 15 residues. V was clipped by 2 bases and J by 2 bases; unmatched bases: 6. CDR3 amino acids: CASSPSSGPTYEQYF. The CDR3 coding sequence is TGTGCCAGCTCACCAAGTAGCGGGCCTACCTACGAGCAGTACTTC. The complete variable domain, with remaining parts taken from reference TRBV18 and TRBJ2-7, reads NAGVMQNPRHLVRRRGQEARLRCSPMKGHSHVYWYRQLPEEGLKFMVYLQKENIIDESGMPKERFSAEFPKEGPSILRIQQVVRGDSAAYFCASSPSSGPTYEQYFGPGTRLTVT.

This chain joins TRBV19 and TRBJ1-2, with unresolved D. Trimming shortened V by 3 bases and J by 4 bases, and 18 bases separated the two germline ends. The CDR3 is 16 residues long. Germline V gene data show CDR1 as LNHDA and CDR2 as SQIVND (reference sequence). For the CDR3, the DNA is TGTGCCAGTAGTATCGGTTTTGGGTCGGCGGTCTATGGCTACACCTTC. Protein: CASSIGFGSAVYGYTF.